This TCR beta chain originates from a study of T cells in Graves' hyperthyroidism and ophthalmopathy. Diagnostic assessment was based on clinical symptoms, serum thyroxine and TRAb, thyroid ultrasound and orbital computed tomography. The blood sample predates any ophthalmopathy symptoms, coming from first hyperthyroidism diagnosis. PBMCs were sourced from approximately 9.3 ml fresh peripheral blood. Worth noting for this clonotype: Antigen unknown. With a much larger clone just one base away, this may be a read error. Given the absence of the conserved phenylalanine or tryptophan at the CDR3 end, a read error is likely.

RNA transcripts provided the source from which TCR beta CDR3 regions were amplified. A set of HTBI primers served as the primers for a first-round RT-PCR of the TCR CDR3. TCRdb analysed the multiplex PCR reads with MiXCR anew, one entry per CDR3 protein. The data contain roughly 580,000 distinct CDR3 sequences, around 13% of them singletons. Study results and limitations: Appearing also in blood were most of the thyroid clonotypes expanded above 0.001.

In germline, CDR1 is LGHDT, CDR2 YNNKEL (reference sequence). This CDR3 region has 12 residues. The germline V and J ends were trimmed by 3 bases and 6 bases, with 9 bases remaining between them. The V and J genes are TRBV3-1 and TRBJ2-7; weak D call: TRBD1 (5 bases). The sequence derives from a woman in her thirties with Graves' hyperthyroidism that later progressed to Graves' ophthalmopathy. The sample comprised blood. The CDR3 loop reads CASSHSGLEQYL. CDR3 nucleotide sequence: TGTGCCAGCAGCCATTCAGGGCTCGAGCAGTACCTC.